This T cell receptor beta chain was documented in a study of blood T cell repertoires in COVID-19. CDR3 length: 16 residues. The V and J ends lost 2 bases and 7 bases, in that order; junction bases with no gene match: 13. From germline, CDR1 is KGHSH and CDR2 LQKENI. TCRdb's table, derived via immunoSEQ multiplex PCR, lists solely in-frame clones and lacks some. The table records around 260,000 clones, around 87% of them present only once. Input material: peripheral blood. This clonotype was obtained from a woman in her fifties or sixties with acute or convalescent COVID-19. The rearrangement joins TRBV18 to TRBJ2-5, with 7 bases matching TRBD1. The CDR3 coding sequence is TGTGCCAGCTCACCAAAGGGACAGCCCGGCGGAGGGACCCAGTACTTC. Translation: CASSPKGQPGGGTQYF.